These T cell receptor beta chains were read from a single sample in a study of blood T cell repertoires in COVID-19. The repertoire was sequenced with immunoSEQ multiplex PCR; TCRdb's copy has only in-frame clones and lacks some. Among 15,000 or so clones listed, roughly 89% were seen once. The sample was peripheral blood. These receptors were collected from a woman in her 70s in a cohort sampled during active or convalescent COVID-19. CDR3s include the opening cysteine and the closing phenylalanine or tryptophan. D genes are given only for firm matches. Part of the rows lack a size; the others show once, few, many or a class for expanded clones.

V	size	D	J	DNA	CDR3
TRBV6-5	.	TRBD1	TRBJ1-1	TGTGCCAGCAGTTCCGGACAGGGGCGGGTGAACACTGAAGCTTTCTTT	CASSSGQGRVNTEAFF
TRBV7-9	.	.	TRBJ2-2	TGTGCCAGCAGCTTGGGGCAGGGGAACACCGGGGAGCTGTTTTTT	CASSLGQGNTGELFF
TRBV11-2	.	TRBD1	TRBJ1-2	TGTGCCAGCAGCCCGGACAGGGGTAAAGGCTACACCTTC	CASSPDRGKGYTF
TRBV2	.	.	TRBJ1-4	TGTGCCAGCACGAAGGTAGCGGCTACTAATGAAAAACTGTTTTTT	CASTKVAATNEKLFF
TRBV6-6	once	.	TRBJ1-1	TGTGCCAGCAGTTACGGGAGAGTTAACACTGAAGCTTTCTTT	CASSYGRVNTEAFF
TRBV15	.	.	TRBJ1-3	TGTGCCACCAGCAGAGGGGCGCAGCCTGGAAACACCATATATTTT	CATSRGAQPGNTIYF
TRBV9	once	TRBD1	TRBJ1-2	TGTGCCAGCAGCCAGGGGACAGGGTATGGCTACACCTTC	CASSQGTGYGYTF
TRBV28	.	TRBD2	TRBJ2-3	TGTGCCAGCACCTTCCCGACGGGACTAGCGAATCCTAGCACAGATACGCAGTATTTT	CASTFPTGLANPSTDTQYF
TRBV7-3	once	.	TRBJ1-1	TGTGCCAGCAGCCCAGGGGCGAACACTGAAGCTTTCTTT	CASSPGANTEAFF
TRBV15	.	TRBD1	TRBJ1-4	TGTGCCACCAGCAAGGGACAGGGTCGGGAAAAACTGTTTTTT	CATSKGQGREKLFF
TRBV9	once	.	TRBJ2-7	TGTGCCAGCAGCCGCGGGGCATTTTCCTACGAGCAGTACTTC	CASSRGAFSYEQYF
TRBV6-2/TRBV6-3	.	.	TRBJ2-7	TGTGCCAGCAGTTACGAACAGAGGAGGTACGAGCAGTACTTC	CASSYEQRRYEQYF
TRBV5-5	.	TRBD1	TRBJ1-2	TGTGCCAGCAGCTACACAGGGGGCGATGGCTACACCTTC	CASSYTGGDGYTF
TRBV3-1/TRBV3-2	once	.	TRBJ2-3	TGTGCCAGCAGCCAAGATCCGGGTGGAGGGGTTGGGGATACGCAGTATTTT	CASSQDPGGGVGDTQYF
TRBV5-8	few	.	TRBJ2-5	TGTGCCAGCAGCTTGGGAGGTCTCCAGACCCAGTACTTC	CASSLGGLQTQYF
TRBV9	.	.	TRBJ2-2	TGTGCCAGCAGCATCAGAGGGGGGAACACCGGGGAGCTGTTTTTT	CASSIRGGNTGELFF
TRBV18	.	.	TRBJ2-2	TGTGCCAGCTTAGCCGGGACAAGAGCCGGGGAGCTGTTTTTT	CASLAGTRAGELFF
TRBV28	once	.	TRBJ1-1	TGTGCCAGCAGTTTAGGCCCGAGGGCGAACACTGAAGCTTTCTTT	CASSLGPRANTEAFF
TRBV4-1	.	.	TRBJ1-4	TGCGCCAGCAGCCAAGGGAGCGGGAGGTTGAATGAAAAACTGTTTTTT	CASSQGSGRLNEKLFF
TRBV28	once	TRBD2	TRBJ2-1	TGTGCCAGCAGTCCTACCCCCGGGACTAGCGGGGGGGCCGGTTTATATGAGCAGTTCTTC	CASSPTPGTSGGAGLYEQFF
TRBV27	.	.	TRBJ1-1	TGTGCCAGCAGTCTGCAAGTCCCGGGGGGCACTGAAGCTTTCTTT	CASSLQVPGGTEAFF
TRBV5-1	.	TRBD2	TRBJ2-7	TGCGCCAGCAGCTTGGTAGCGGGAGCCTACGAGCAGTACTTC	CASSLVAGAYEQYF
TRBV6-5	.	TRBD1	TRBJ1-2	TGTGCCAGCAGATTGACAGGGTTTCCCAACTATGGCTACACCTTC	CASRLTGFPNYGYTF
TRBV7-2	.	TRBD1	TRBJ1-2	TGTGCCAGCAGCTTAGGACAGGGGAATGGCTACACCTTC	CASSLGQGNGYTF
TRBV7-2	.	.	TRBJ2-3	TGTGCCAGCAGCTTACAGGGGCCTTTCACAGATACGCAGTATTTT	CASSLQGPFTDTQYF
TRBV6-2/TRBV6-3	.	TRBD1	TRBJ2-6	TGTGCCAGCAGCCTCGGACAGGTTGTCTCTGGGGCCAACGTCCTGACTTTC	CASSLGQVVSGANVLTF
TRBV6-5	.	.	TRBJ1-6	TGTGCCAGCAGTTACCGGTCCACCTTTAATTCACCCCTCCACTTT	CASSYRSTFNSPLHF
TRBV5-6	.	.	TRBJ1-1	TGTGCCAGCAGCTCAGGCGAGGGGGTGATCACTGAAGCTTTCTTT	CASSSGEGVITEAFF
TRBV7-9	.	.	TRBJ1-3	TGTGCCAGCAATTCCGGTGGGGCGGCGTGGGGAAACACCATATATTTT	CASNSGGAAWGNTIYF
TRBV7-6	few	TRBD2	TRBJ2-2	TGTGCCAGCAGCTTAGGCGGGGGGGCCCTCACCGGGGAGCTGTTTTTT	CASSLGGGALTGELFF
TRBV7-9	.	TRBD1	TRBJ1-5	TGTGCCAGCGGGACAGCTCCTAGCAATCAGCCCCAGCATTTT	CASGTAPSNQPQHF
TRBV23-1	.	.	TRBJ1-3	TGCGCCAGCAGTCAATCGAGCAGACAGGCGATCTCTGGAAACACCATATATTTT	CASSQSSRQAISGNTIYF
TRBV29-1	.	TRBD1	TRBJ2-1	TGCAGCGCCCGGAGGACAGGGGCTGGCAATGAGCAGTTCTTC	CSARRTGAGNEQFF
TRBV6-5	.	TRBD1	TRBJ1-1	TGTGCCAGCAGGGCCATGGACAGGAGGAACACTGAAGCTTTCTTT	CASRAMDRRNTEAFF
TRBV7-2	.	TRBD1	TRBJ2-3	TGTGCCAGCAGCCTAAATCCCGGGACAGCACTCACAGATACGCAGTATTTT	CASSLNPGTALTDTQYF
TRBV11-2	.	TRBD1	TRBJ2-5	TGTGCCAGCAGCTCTTACAGGGGCCAAGAGACCCAGTACTTC	CASSSYRGQETQYF
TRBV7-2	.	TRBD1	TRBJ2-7	TGTGCCAGCAGCCTCGGGACAGGGTTCTACGAGCAGTACTTC	CASSLGTGFYEQYF
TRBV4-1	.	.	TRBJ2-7	TGCGCCAGCAGCCAAGAAGGCCGGGGGTGGCAGGACGAGCAGTACTTC	CASSQEGRGWQDEQYF
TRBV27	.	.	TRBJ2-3	TGTGCCAGCAGGGCGGGACTCCTCACAGATACGCAGTATTTT	CASRAGLLTDTQYF
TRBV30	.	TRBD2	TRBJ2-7	TGTGCCTGGAGTGTCCTAGCGGGGATCTCCTACGAGCAGTACTTC	CAWSVLAGISYEQYF
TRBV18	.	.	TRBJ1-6	TGTGCCAGCTCATCGATGACAGGCGGGGGTTCACCCCTCCACTTT	CASSSMTGGGSPLHF
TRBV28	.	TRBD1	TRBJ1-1	TGTGCCAGCAGCCGGGGGGGACAGCCCTTCGGAGACACTGAAGCTTTCTTT	CASSRGGQPFGDTEAFF
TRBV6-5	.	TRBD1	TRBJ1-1	TGTGCCAGCAGTTACTCGAGGGGGCTAACTGAAGCTTTCTTT	CASSYSRGLTEAFF
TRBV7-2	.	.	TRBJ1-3	TGTGCCAGCAGCTTAGTAACGGGTACAAAACAGGGTACCGGAAACACCATATATTTT	CASSLVTGTKQGTGNTIYF
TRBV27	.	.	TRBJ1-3	TGTGCCAGCAGTTCTCTGCGGAGCATTGGAAACACCATATATTTT	CASSSLRSIGNTIYF
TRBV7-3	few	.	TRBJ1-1	TGTGCCAGCAGCGCCGACGAATACAGGGAGCTAATGAACACTGAAGCTTTCTTT	CASSADEYRELMNTEAFF
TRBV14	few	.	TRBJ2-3	TGTGCCAGCAGCCAAGGAACACGAAGCACAGATACGCAGTATTTT	CASSQGTRSTDTQYF
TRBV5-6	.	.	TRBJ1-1	TGTGCCAGCAGCTTGGTACGGGGGATGAACACTGAAGCTTTCTTT	CASSLVRGMNTEAFF
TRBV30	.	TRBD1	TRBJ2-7	TGTGCCTGGAGTGCGACCGACAGGGCGCTTCTCTACTTC	CAWSATDRALLYF
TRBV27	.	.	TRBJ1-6	TGTGCCAGCAAAACTAACAGGGACCAGGGTTCACCCCTCCACTTT	CASKTNRDQGSPLHF
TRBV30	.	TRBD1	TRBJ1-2	TGTGCCTGGAGTAAGACAGGGATCAAGGGTGGCTACACCTTC	CAWSKTGIKGGYTF